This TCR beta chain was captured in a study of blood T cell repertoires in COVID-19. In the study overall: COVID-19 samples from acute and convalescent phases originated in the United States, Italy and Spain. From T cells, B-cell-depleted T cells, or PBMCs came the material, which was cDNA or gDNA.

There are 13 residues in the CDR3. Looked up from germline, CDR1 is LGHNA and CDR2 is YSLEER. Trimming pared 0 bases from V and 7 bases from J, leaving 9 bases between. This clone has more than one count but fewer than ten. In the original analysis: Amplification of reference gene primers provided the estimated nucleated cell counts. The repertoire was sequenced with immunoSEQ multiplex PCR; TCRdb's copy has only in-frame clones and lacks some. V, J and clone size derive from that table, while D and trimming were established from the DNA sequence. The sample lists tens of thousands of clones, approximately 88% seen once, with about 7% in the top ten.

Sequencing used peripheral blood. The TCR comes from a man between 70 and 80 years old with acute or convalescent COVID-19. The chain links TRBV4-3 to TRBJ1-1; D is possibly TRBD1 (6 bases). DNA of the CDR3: TGCGCCAGCAGCCAAGACGGGGGGCTTGAAGCTTTCTTT. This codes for CASSQDGGLEAFF.